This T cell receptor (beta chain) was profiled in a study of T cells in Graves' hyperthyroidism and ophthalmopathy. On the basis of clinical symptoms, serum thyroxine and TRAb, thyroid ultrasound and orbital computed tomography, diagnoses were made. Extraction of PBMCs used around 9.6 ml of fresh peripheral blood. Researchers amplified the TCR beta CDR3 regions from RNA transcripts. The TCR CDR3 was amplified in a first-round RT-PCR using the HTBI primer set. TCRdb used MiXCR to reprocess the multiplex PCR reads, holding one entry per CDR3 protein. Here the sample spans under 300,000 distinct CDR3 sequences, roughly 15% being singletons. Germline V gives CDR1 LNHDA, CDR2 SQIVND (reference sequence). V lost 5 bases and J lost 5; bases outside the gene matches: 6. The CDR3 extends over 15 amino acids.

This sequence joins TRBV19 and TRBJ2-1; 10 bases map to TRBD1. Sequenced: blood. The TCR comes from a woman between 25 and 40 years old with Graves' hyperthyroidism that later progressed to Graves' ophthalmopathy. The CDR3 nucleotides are TGTGCCAGTAGTCCCCTGGACAGGGGGAACAATGAGCAGTTCTTC. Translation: CASSPLDRGNNEQFF.